This T cell receptor (beta chain) is from a study of blood T cells in healthy people across ages. The junction had 4 bases not matched to a gene; V was cut back by 3 bases and J by 3 bases. The CDR3 has 13 amino acids. Germline V gene data show CDR1 as DFQATT and CDR2 as SNEGSKA (reference sequence). A second PCR of 7 to 11 cycles used a sample-barcoded 5' primer and a J-beta primer mix. Via MiXCR, TCRdb re-called the 5' RACE reads, giving one row per CDR3 protein. The sample lists 750,000 to 950,000 distinct CDR3 sequences, 20% to 30% seen once, with under 3% in the top ten. This clonotype has more than one count but fewer than ten. The same specimen was also included in a second study, on T cells of mothers and their children.

Material for sequencing was blood. The clonotype was recovered from a boy aged 10-17 years in good health. The chain is built from TRBV20-1 and TRBJ2-5; 7 bases agree with TRBD2. The CDR3: CSASGGKKETQYF. The CDR3 DNA reads TGCAGTGCTAGCGGGGGGAAAAAAGAGACCCAGTACTTC.